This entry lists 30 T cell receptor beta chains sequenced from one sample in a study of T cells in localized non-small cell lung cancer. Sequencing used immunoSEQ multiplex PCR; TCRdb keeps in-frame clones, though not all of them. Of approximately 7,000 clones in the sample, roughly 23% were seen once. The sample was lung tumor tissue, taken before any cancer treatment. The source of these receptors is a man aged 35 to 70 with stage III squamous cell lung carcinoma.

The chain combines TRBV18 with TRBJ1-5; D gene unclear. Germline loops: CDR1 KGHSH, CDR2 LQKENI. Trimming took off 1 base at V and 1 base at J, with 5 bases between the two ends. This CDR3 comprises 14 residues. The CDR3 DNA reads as TGTGCCAGCTCACCACAGCACAGCAATCAGCCCCAGCATTTT. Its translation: CASSPQHSNQPQHF.

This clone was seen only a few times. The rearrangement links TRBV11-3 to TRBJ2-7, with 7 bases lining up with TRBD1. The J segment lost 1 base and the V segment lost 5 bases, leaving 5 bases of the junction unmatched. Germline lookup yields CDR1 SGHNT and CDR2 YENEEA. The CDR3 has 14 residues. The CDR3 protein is CASSPDRNSYEQYF. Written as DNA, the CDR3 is TGTGCCAGCAGCCCGGACAGGAATTCCTACGAGCAGTACTTC. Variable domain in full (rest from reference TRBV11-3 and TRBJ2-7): EAGVVQSPRYKIIEKKQPVAFWCNPISGHNTLYWYLQNLGQGPELLIRYENEEAVDDSQLPKDRFSAERLKGVDSTLKIQPAELGDSAVYLCASSPDRNSYEQYFGPGTRLTVT.

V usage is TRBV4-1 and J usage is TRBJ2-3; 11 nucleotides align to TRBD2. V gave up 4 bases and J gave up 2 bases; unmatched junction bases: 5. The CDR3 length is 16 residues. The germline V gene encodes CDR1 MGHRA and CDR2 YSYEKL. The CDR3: CASSPGLAGFTDTQYF. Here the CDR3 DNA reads TGCGCCAGCAGCCCCGGACTAGCGGGTTTCACAGATACGCAGTATTTT.

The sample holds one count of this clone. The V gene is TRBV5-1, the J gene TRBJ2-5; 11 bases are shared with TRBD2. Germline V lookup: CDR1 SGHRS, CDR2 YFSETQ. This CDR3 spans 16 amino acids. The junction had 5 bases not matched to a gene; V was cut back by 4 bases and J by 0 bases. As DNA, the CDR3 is TGCGCCAGCAGCATCGGGACTAGCGGCTACCAAGAGACCCAGTACTTC. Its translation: CASSIGTSGYQETQYF.

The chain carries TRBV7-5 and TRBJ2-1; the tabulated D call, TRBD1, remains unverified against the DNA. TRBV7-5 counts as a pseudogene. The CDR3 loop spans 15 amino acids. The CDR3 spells CASSSPAGGRNEQFF. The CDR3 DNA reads TGTGCCAGCAGCTCGCCCGCAGGGGGAAGAAATGAGCAGTTCTTC.

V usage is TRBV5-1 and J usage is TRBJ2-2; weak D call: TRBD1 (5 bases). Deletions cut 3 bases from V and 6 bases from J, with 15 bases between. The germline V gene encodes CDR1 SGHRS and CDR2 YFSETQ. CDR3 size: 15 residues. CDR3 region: CASSSNQQESGELFF. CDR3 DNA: TGCGCCAGCAGCTCGAACCAACAGGAATCCGGGGAGCTGTTTTTT.

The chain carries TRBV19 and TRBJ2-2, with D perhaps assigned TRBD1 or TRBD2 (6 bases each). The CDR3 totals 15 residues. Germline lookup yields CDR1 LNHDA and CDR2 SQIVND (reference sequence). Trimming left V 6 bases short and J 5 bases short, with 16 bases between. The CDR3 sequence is CASRFSGGWTGELFF. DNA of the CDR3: TGTGCCAGTAGGTTCTCCGGGGGCTGGACCGGGGAGCTGTTTTTT.

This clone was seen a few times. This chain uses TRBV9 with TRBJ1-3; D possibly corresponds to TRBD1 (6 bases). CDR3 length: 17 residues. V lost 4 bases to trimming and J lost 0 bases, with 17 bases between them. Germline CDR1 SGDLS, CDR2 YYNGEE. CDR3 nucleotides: TGTGCCAGCAGCTCGCAAGGAGGGGGTGCCTCTGGAAACACCATATATTTT. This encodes CASSSQGGGASGNTIYF.

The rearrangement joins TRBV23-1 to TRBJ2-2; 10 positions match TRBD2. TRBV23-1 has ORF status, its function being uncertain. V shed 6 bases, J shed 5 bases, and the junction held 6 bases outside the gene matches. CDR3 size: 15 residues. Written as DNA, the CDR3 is TGCGCCAGCAGCCCGTTAGCGGGAGGTACCGGGGAGCTGTTTTTT. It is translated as CASSPLAGGTGELFF.

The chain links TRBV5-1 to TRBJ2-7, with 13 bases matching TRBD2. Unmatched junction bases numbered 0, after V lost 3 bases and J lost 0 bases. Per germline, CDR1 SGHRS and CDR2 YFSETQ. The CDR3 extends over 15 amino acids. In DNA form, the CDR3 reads TGCGCCAGCAGCTGGACTAGCGGGAGCTCCTACGAGCAGTACTTC. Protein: CASSWTSGSSYEQYF.

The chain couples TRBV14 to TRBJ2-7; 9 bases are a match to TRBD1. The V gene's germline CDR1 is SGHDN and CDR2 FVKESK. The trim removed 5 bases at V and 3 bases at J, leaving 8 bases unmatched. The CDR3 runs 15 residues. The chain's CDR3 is CASSSRDRVLYEQYF. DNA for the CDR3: TGTGCCAGCAGCTCCCGGGACAGGGTCCTCTACGAGCAGTACTTC.

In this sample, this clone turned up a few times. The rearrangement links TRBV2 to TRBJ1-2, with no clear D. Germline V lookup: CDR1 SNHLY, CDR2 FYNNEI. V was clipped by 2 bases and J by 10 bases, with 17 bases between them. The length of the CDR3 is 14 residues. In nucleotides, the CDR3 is TGTGCCAGCAGTGAAAGGCAGTCAGGCAGCTCCTACACCTTC. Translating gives CASSERQSGSSYTF. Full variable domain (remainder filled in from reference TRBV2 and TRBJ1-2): EPEVTQTPSHQVTQMGQEVILRCVPISNHLYFYWYRQILGQKVEFLVSFYNNEISEKSEIFDDQFSVERPDGSNFTLKIRSTKLEDSAMYFCASSERQSGSSYTFGSGTRLTVV.

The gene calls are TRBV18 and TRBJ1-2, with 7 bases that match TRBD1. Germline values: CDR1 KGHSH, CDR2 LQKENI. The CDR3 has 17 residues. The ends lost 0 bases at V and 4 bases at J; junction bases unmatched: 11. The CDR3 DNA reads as TGTGCCAGCTCACCACCGGTACGAGGGGGCGGCGGCTATGGCTACACCTTC. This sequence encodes CASSPPVRGGGGYGYTF.

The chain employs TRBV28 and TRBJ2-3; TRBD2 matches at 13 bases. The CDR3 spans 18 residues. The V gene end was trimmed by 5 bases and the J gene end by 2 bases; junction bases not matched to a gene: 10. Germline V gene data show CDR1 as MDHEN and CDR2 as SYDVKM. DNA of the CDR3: TGTGCCAGCAGTCCTCGGACTAGCGGGGGCCGATACACAGATACGCAGTATTTT. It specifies CASSPRTSGGRYTDTQYF.

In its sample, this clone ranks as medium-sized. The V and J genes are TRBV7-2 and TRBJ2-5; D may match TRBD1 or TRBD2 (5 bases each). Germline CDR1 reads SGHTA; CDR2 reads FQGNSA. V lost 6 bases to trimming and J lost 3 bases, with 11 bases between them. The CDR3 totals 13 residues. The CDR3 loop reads CASRRGVEETQYF. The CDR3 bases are TGTGCCAGCAGAAGAGGGGTGGAAGAGACCCAGTACTTC.

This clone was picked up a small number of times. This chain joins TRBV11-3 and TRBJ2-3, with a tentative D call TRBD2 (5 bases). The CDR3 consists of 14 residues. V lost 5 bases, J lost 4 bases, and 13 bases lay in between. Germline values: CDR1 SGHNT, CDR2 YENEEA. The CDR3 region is CASSDGLGADTQYF. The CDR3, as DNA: TGTGCCAGCAGCGACGGACTGGGAGCAGATACGCAGTATTTT.

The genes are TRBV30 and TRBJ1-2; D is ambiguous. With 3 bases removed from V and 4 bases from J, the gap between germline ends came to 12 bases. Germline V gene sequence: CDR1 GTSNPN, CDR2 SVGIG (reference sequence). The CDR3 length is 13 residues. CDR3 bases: TGTGCCTGGAGCCCGCGAGGGCTCTATGGCTACACCTTC. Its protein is CAWSPRGLYGYTF. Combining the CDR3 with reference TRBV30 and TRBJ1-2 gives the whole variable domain SQTIHQWPATLVQPVGSPLSLECTVEGTSNPNLYWYRQAAGRGLQLLFYSVGIGQISSEVPQNLSASRPQDRQFILSSKKLLLSDSGFYLCAWSPRGLYGYTFGSGTRLTVV.

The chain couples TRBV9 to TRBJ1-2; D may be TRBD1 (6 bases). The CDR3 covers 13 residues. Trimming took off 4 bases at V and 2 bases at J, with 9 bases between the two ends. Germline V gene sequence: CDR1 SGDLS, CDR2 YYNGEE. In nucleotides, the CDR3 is TGTGCCAGCAGCTATGACAGGAACTATGGCTACACCTTC. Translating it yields CASSYDRNYGYTF.

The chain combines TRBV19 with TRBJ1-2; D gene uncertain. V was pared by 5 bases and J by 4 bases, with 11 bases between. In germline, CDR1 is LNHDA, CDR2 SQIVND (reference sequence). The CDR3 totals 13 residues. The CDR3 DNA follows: TGTGCCAGTAGTTTTCGAAAGACCTATGGCTACACCTTC. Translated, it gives CASSFRKTYGYTF.

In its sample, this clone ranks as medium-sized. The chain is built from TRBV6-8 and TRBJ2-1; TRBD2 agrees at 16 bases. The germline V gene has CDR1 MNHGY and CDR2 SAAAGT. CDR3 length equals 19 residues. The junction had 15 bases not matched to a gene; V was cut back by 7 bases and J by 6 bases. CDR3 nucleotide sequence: TGTGCCAGCAACCGGCTGGACGGGGGGACTAGCGGGAGGGGCAATGAGCAGTTCTTC. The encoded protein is CASNRLDGGTSGRGNEQFF.

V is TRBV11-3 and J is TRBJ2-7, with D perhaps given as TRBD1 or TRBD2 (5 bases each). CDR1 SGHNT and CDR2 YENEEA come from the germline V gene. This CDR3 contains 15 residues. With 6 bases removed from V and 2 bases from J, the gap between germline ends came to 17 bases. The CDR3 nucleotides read TGTGCCAGCAGTCCTGCTGGGGGTTTCGCCTACGAGCAGTACTTC. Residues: CASSPAGGFAYEQYF.

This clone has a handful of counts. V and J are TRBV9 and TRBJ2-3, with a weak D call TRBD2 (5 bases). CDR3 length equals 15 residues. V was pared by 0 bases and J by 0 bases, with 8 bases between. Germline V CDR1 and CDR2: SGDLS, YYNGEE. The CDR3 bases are TGTGCCAGCAGCGTAGAAGCGGCAAGCACAGATACGCAGTATTTT. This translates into CASSVEAASTDTQYF.

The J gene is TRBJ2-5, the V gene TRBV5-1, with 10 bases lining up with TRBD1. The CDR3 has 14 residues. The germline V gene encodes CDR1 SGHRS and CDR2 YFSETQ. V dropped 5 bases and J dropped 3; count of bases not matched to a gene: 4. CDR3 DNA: TGCGCCAGCAGGTCCGGACAGGGGGAAGAGACCCAGTACTTC. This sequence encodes CASRSGQGEETQYF.

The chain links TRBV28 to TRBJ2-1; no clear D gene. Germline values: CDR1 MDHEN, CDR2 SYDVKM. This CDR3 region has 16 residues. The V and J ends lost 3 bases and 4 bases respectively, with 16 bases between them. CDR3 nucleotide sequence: TGTGCCAGCAGTTTTTCCGCTCGGCAGAAATACAATGAGCAGTTCTTC. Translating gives CASSFSARQKYNEQFF.

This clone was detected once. The DNA for the CDR3 is TGTGCCAGCTCACCACAGGGGGCCTTTTATAATTCACCCCTCCACTTT. This sequence encodes CASSPQGAFYNSPLHF. The chain joins TRBV18 to TRBJ1-6; the match to TRBD1 covers 7 bases. The junction had 4 bases not matched to a gene; V was cut back by 1 base and J by 4 bases. This CDR3 spans 16 amino acids. Germline V gene sequence: CDR1 KGHSH, CDR2 LQKENI. Full variable domain (rest looked up from reference TRBV18 and TRBJ1-6): NAGVMQNPRHLVRRRGQEARLRCSPMKGHSHVYWYRQLPEEGLKFMVYLQKENIIDESGMPKERFSAEFPKEGPSILRIQQVVRGDSAAYFCASSPQGAFYNSPLHFGNGTRLTVT.

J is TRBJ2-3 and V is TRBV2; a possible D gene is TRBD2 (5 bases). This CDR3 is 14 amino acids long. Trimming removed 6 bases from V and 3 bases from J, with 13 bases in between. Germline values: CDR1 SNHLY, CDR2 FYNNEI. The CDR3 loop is CASSSLTGTDTQYF. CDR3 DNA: TGTGCCAGCAGCAGCTTAACGGGGACAGATACGCAGTATTTT.

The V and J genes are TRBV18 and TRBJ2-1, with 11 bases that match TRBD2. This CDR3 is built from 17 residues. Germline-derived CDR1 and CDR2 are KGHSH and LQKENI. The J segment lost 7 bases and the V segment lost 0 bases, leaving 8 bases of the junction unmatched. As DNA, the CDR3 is TGTGCCAGCTCACCACCGGATTTTAGCGGGAGGGGGAATGAGCAGTTCTTC. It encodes CASSPPDFSGRGNEQFF.

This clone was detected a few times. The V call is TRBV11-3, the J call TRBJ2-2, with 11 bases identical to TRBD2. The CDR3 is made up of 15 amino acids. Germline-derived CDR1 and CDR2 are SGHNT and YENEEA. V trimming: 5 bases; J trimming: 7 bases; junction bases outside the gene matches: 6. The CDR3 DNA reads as TGTGCCAGCAGCGTCACTAGCGGGGGCAGCGGGGAGCTGTTTTTT. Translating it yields CASSVTSGGSGELFF.

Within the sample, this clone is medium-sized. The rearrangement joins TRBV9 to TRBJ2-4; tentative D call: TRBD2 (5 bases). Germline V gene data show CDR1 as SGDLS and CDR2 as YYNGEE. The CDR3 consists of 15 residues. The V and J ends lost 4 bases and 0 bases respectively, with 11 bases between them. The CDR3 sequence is CASSPSGLAKNIQYF. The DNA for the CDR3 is TGTGCCAGCAGCCCATCGGGATTAGCCAAAAACATTCAGTACTTC.

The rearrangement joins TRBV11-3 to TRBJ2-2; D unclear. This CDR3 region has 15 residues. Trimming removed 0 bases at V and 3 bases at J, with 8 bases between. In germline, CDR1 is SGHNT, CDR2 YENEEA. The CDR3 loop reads CASSLDFGDTGELFF. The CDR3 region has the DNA TGTGCCAGCAGCTTAGATTTCGGAGACACCGGGGAGCTGTTTTTT.